This TCR beta chain derives from a study of T cell clonotyping in hematopoietic cell transplantation. Clones were sequenced by immunoSEQ multiplex PCR, and TCRdb holds only the in-frame ones, with some missing. The table has nearly 70,000 clones, 94% seen once. V lost 5 bases and J 0 bases, leaving 17 bases between the germline ends. CDR3 length: 17 residues. Per germline, CDR1 LNHDA and CDR2 SQIVND (reference sequence). Source material: peripheral blood mononuclear cells. This receptor was taken from a man aged 45 to 65 in good health. Some clones in this sample may be carry-over from other donors' samples. The V gene is TRBV19, the J gene TRBJ1-5, with TRBD1 as a possible D gene (6 bases). CDR3 loop: CASSAPGAQYSNQPQHF. The CDR3, as DNA: TGTGCCAGTAGTGCACCAGGGGCCCAGTATAGCAATCAGCCCCAGCATTTT.